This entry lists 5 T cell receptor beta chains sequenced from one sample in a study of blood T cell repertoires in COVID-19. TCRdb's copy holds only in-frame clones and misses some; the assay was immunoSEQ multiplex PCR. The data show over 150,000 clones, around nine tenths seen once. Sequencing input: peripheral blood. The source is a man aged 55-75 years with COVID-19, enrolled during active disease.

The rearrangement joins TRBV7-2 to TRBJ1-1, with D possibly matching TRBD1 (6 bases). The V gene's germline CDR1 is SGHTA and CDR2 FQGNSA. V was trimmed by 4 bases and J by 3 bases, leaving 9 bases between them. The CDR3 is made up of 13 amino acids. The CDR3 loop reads CASSSQGYTEAFF. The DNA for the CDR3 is TGTGCCAGCAGCTCGCAGGGGTACACTGAAGCTTTCTTT.

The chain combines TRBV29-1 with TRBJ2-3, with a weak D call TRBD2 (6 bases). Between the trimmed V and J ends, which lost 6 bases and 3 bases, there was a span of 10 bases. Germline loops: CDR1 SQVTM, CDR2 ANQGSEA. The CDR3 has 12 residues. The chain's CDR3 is CSVTRQTDTQYF. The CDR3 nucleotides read TGCAGCGTGACTAGACAGACAGATACGCAGTATTTT.

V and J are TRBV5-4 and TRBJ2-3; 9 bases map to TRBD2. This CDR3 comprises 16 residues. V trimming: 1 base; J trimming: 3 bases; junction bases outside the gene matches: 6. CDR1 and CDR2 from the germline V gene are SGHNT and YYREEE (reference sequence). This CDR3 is CASSLFLAGRTDTQYF. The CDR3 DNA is TGTGCCAGCAGCTTGTTTCTAGCGGGAAGGACAGATACGCAGTATTTT.

The CDR3 here is CSASLVVNEKLFF. Written as DNA, the CDR3 is TGCAGTGCTAGTTTAGTGGTTAATGAAAAACTGTTTTTT. The chain uses TRBV20-1 and TRBJ1-4; D not resolved. V was trimmed by 3 bases and J by 4 bases, leaving 9 bases between them. The CDR3 runs 13 residues. CDR1 is DFQATT, CDR2 SNEGSKA, per germline (reference sequence).

The CDR3 spells CASGLGDVGAVSYTF. CDR3 sequence (DNA): TGTGCTAGTGGTTTGGGGGACGTGGGGGCTGTTAGCTACACCTTC. V usage is TRBV12-5 and J usage is TRBJ1-2; TRBD1 might be the D (6 bases). The CDR3 is 15 amino acids. The V end was cut by 1 base, the J end by 9 bases, with 18 bases between. Germline CDR1 is LGHNT and CDR2 is FRNRAP.